Each of the 32 T cell receptor delta chains below was sequenced from the same sample in a study of γδ T cells in repeated Plasmodium falciparum infection. TCRdb applied CATT to the multiplex PCR reads for clone calling. This repertoire shows around 86,000 delta-chain clones, roughly 1.4% found once; its top ten account for 8.5% to 10%. Gammadelta T cells were flow-sorted from PBMC into Vgamma9/Vdelta2+ and Vdelta2-negative populations for bulk analysis. Sequenced sample: gamma-delta T cells from blood. The receptors here all came from a pool of human donors (malaria-infected and uninfected, not separated).

The table lists this clone with a few counts. This sequence is one base from a far larger clone and is likely a read error. The CDR3 sequence: CALGEVSVLGKTDKLIF. The CDR3 DNA reads as TGTGCTCTTGGGGAAGTCTCCGTACTGGGGAAAACCGATAAACTCATCTTT. The chain uses TRDV1 and TRDJ1, with 7 bases that match TRDD3. Because TCRdb records no J gene, it was assigned here through a match of the DNA to germline. Losses at the gene ends were 2 bases for V and 2 bases for J; bases not matched to a gene: 11. CDR1 and CDR2 from the germline V gene are TSWWSYY and QGS. This CDR3 is built from 17 residues.

Comment on this clone: This DNA translates differently at residue 20 from the TCRdb protein, which is that of a much larger clone; a read error is likely, and the protein shown is the DNA's own translation. This chain connects TRDV1 to TRDJ1, with D perhaps being TRDD2 or TRDD3 (9 bases each). TCRdb carries no J gene annotation; the J gene was assigned here by matching the DNA with germline. This CDR3 contains 24 residues. Germline CDR1 reads TSWWSYY; CDR2 reads QGS. The CDR3 sequence: CALGEFGRLPTPYTGGPDTNKLIF. In DNA, the CDR3 is TGTGCTCTTGGGGAATTTGGTCGCCTTCCTACTCCCTATACTGGGGGACCTGACACCAATAAACTCATCTTT.

The sample holds a few counts of this clone. This likely came from a read error, as a far larger clone is one base away. Within the sample, other DNA sequences also encode this same CDR3. CDR3 loop: CACDQWGLYTDKLIF. In DNA, the CDR3 is TGTGCCTGTGACCAGTGGGGCCTTTATACCGATAAACTCATCTTT. The chain uses TRDV2 and TRDJ1; weak D call: TRDD3 (5 bases). Germline matching of the DNA provided the J gene here, since TCRdb leaves it blank. The CDR3 is 15 amino acids. CDR1 GEAIGNYY and CDR2 EKD come from the germline V gene. Trimming took 3 bases from V and 2 from J, leaving 15 bases between them.

This clone has only a few counts. A read error likely explains this, since a far larger clone differs by one base. This sample also contains other DNA sequences that code for the same CDR3. Called V gene: TRDV3; the J gene was not called; the table calls TRDD3, which could not be checked here. CDR3 size: 19 residues. The germline V gene has CDR1 TVYSNPD and CDR2 GDNSRS (reference sequence). The CDR3: CAFNGGSYPELGNTDKLIF. DNA of the CDR3: TGTGCCTTTAACGGAGGTTCCTACCCCGAGTTGGGGAACACCGATAAGCTCATCTTT.

In its sample, this clone was seen a few times. TCRdb's protein for this DNA is that of a much larger clone and differs from the translation at residue 5, likely a read error; the protein shown is the DNA translation. CDR3 loop: CASRLLRRGTATDKLIF. The CDR3 bases are TGTGCCTCCCGGCTCCTACGACGGGGGACGGCTACCGATAAACTCATCTTT. The chain employs TRDV3 and TRDJ1, with D perhaps given as TRDD2 or TRDD3 (6 bases each). Trimming stripped 4 bases from V and 2 bases from J, with 26 bases between. This CDR3 is built from 17 residues. Germline V gene sequence: CDR1 TVYSNPD, CDR2 GDNSRS (reference sequence).

This clone was detected only a few times. A read error likely explains why the TCRdb protein, taken from a much larger clone, differs from this DNA's translation at residue 17; the protein shown is translated from the DNA. The chain links TRDV1 to TRDJ1; D is ambiguous. TCRdb leaves out the J gene; it was filled in here by matching the DNA to germline. The CDR3 has 22 amino acids. V lost 5 bases, J lost 3 bases, and 37 bases lay in between. The germline V gene has CDR1 TSWWSYY and CDR2 QGS. CDR3 bases: TGTGCTCTTGGGCTTTTATACTCACACGCTCTTGCAGTTTTAAAGTACGCCGATAAACTCATCTTT. Amino acid sequence: CALGLLYSHALAVLKYADKLIF.

Regarding this clone: One base separates it from a far larger clone, so it is likely a read error. Other nucleotide sequences in the sample specify the same CDR3. The J gene is TRDJ1, the V gene TRDV2; TRDD3 aligns across 8 bases. TCRdb records no J gene; here it was assigned by comparing the DNA to germline. Germline CDR1 reads GEAIGNYY; CDR2 reads EKD. The CDR3 spans 17 residues. CDR3 coding DNA: TGTGCCTGTGACACCGTCTCCGGGATACGAAACACCGACAAACTCATCTTT. Its protein is CACDTVSGIRNTDKLIF.

On this clone itself: This sequence is one base from a far larger clone and is likely a read error. At the DNA level, this CDR3 is encoded by other sequences in the same sample as well. The gene calls are TRDV1 and TRDJ1, with TRDD2 matching 7 bases. TCRdb lists no J gene, so it was determined here by aligning the DNA to germline. The germline CDR1 and CDR2 sequences are TSWWSYY and QGS. The CDR3 loop spans 21 amino acids. This CDR3 is CALGEPIRISYGVSYTDKLIF. In DNA form, the CDR3 reads TGTGCTCTTGGGGAACCGATCCGAATTTCCTACGGGGTCTCGTACACTGATAAACTCATCTTT.

In this sample, this clone turned up a few times. A far larger clone lies a single base away; this is likely a read error. This same CDR3 is encoded by further DNA sequences in the sample. The V gene is given as TRDV3, and no J gene call is available. Germline CDR1 TVYSNPD, CDR2 GDNSRS (reference sequence). The CDR3 contains 15 residues. This CDR3 is CASTTFISYTDKLIF. CDR3 DNA: TGTGCCTCGACGACGTTCATCTCGTACACCGATAAGCTCATCTTT.

At least ten counts were recorded for this clone. The CDR3 nucleotides are TGTGCTCTTGGGGAGGTCCTGTTCCTAACCACTGGGGACCAATTGACAGCACAACTCTTCTTT. It translates to CALGEVLFLTTGDQLTAQLFF. This chain links TRDV1 with TRDJ2, with D possibly being TRDD3 (7 bases). The germline V gene has CDR1 TSWWSYY and CDR2 QGS. V was shortened by 3 bases and J by 2 bases, with 28 bases between the two germline ends. There are 21 residues in the CDR3.

For this clone: TCRdb pairs this DNA with a much larger clone's protein that differs at residue 10, likely a read error; the protein shown was translated from the DNA. The chain is built from TRDV1 and TRDJ1; weak D call: TRDD2 (5 bases). As TCRdb names no J gene, one was assigned here on the basis of a DNA match to germline. V was trimmed by 2 bases and J by 0 bases, leaving 28 bases between them. Per germline, CDR1 TSWWSYY and CDR2 QGS. There are 21 residues in the CDR3. This CDR3 reads CALGEGFTYAPTHRYTDKLIF. CDR3 DNA sequence: TGTGCTCTTGGGGAAGGTTTCACCTACGCCCCTACTCATAGGTACACCGATAAACTCATCTTT.

This clone was counted a few times. TCRdb records a much larger clone's protein for this DNA, with a difference at residue 16 that likely arises from a read error; the protein given is the translation of the DNA. The chain combines TRDV1 with TRDJ1; TRDD3 matches 10 bases. The J gene, left out of TCRdb, was set here by checking the DNA against germline. This CDR3 is built from 23 residues. From germline, CDR1 is TSWWSYY and CDR2 QGS. Trimming at V came to 4 bases and at J to 1 base, leaving 27 bases not matched to a gene. This CDR3 is CALGVTPYPFLILGDGSTDKLIF. The CDR3 DNA is TGTGCTCTTGGGGTCACACCTTATCCTTTCCTAATACTGGGGGATGGGAGCACCGATAAACTCATCTTT.

With regard to this clone: A far larger clone is one nucleotide away, so this likely arose from a read error. Other DNA sequences in this specimen translate into the identical CDR3. This rearrangement joins TRDV3 to TRDJ1; the match to TRDD3 covers 11 bases. Trimming removed 3 bases from V and 0 bases from J; junction bases left unmatched: 12. The CDR3 covers 17 residues. Per the germline V gene, CDR1 is TVYSNPD and CDR2 is GDNSRS (reference sequence). The CDR3 DNA sequence: TGTGCCTTCCCCCCGTGGGGGATACGCCAGTACACCGATAAACTCATCTTT. This encodes CAFPPWGIRQYTDKLIF.

This clone has only a few counts. This DNA's translation and the protein TCRdb lists, from a much larger clone, do not match at residue 12, likely due to a read error; the protein shown is translated from the DNA. The chain combines TRDV3 with TRDJ1, with a weak D call TRDD3 (5 bases). The J gene was missing in TCRdb and was found by matching the end of the DNA to germline. The CDR3 is 17 residues long. Trimming took 2 bases from V and 3 from J, leaving 25 bases between them. CDR1 is TVYSNPD, CDR2 GDNSRS, per germline (reference sequence). In DNA, the CDR3 is TGTGCCTTTGGGGGCCCTCAAAGCTGGGTGGAAGCCGATAAACTCATCTTT. It codes for CAFGGPQSWVEADKLIF. The full variable domain, with the rest looked up from reference TRDV3 and TRDJ1, is CDKVTQSSPDQTVASGSEVVLLCTYDTVYSNPDLFWYRIRPDYSFQFVFYGDNSRSEGADFTQGRFSVKHILTQKAFHLVISPVRTEDSATYYCAFGGPQSWVEADKLIFGKGTRVTVEP.

This clone was seen many times. The same CDR3 can be traced to other DNA sequences in this sample. The chain joins TRDV1 to TRDJ1; D possibly corresponds to TRDD3 (6 bases). Trimming stripped 5 bases from V and 5 bases from J, with 36 bases between. The CDR3 loop spans 21 amino acids. CDR1 is TSWWSYY and CDR2 is QGS in the germline V gene. The CDR3 protein is CALGPRRPRLRRLGGADKLIF. For the CDR3, the DNA is TGTGCTCTTGGGCCCAGGCGGCCTCGACTCCGGCGACTGGGAGGTGCTGATAAACTCATCTTT.

In its sample, this clone was seen a few times. Translating this DNA gives a protein that differs at residue 7 from the TCRdb one, which belongs to a much larger clone; a read error is likely, and the protein shown is this translation. V gene TRDV1 combines with J gene TRDJ1, with D possibly TRDD3 on 6 matching bases. TCRdb does not report a J gene; here it was assigned by matching the DNA to germline references. The V gene lost 6 bases and the J gene lost 0 bases, with 17 bases spanning the gap. The CDR3 is 16 residues long. The germline gives CDR1 TSWWSYY, CDR2 QGS. DNA of the CDR3: TGTGCTCTTGGTCTCCATTGGGGGGCGTACACCGATAAACTCATCTTT. Encoded protein: CALGLHWGAYTDKLIF.

This clone occurred a few times. This likely stems from a read error, as it lies one base from a far larger clone. Other DNA sequences in this sample translate to the same CDR3. V is TRDV1 and J is TRDJ1, with no clear D. The germline V gene encodes CDR1 TSWWSYY and CDR2 QGS. The CDR3 runs 16 residues. V lost 3 bases, J lost 0 bases, and 14 bases lay in between. CDR3 in amino acids: CALGEGLDPYTDKLIF. For the CDR3, the DNA is TGTGCTCTTGGGGAGGGACTCGATCCGTACACCGATAAACTCATCTTT.

In this sample, this clone turned up a few times. This likely came from a read error, as a far larger clone is one base away. Other DNA sequences in this sample translate to the same CDR3. The chain links TRDV2 to TRDJ3; 11 positions match TRDD3. TCRdb carries no J gene annotation; the J gene was assigned here by matching the DNA with germline. This CDR3 spans 24 amino acids. Germline V gives CDR1 GEAIGNYY, CDR2 EKD. The CDR3 sequence is CACDTVKPAQLGDTRSWDTRQMFF. Here the CDR3 DNA reads TGTGCCTGCGACACCGTCAAACCAGCCCAGCTGGGGGATACACGCTCCTGGGACACCCGACAGATGTTTTTC.

To note about this clone: TCRdb's entry gives the protein of a much larger clone, which mismatches this DNA's translation at residue 3, likely from a read error; the protein reported here is translated from the DNA. The V gene is TRDV1; the J gene was not called; whether TRDD3, the table's D call, matches the DNA was not checked. The CDR3 runs to 14 residues. Germline lookup yields CDR1 TSWWSYY and CDR2 QGS. DNA of the CDR3: TGTGCTTTTGGGGAATACTACTCTGGGGGATCTCTCATCTTT. It encodes CAFGEYYSGGSLIF.

This clone was found a few times. The TCRdb protein, from a much larger clone, departs from this DNA's translation at residue 14, likely by read error; the protein shown derives from the DNA. The V gene call reads TRDV2; no J gene was called; the table's D call TRDD3 went unverified against the DNA. Germline CDR1 GEAIGNYY, CDR2 EKD. CDR3 size: 16 residues. The CDR3 reads CACGSTGTLGADKPIF. DNA for the CDR3: TGTGCCTGTGGTTCTACTGGGACCCTCGGTGCCGATAAACCCATCTTT.

In regard to this clone: A far bigger clonotype differs at one base, so this is likely a read error. This same CDR3 is encoded by further DNA sequences in the sample. This chain links TRDV2 with TRDJ1; 7 bases agree with TRDD3. Matching the DNA to germline supplied the J gene, which TCRdb does not give. The CDR3 runs to 21 residues. The germline CDR1 and CDR2 sequences are GEAIGNYY and EKD. The CDR3 loop reads CACDTGGSSGRTGIRTDKLIF. The DNA for the CDR3 is TGTGCCTGCGACACCGGGGGATCTTCGGGGCGTACTGGGATCCGAACCGATAAACTCATCTTT.

Regarding this clone: The protein TCRdb lists belongs to a much larger clone and differs from this DNA's translation at residue 3, which points to a read error; the protein shown is made from the DNA. The chain has TRDV2 and TRDJ1; 13 nucleotides align to TRDD3. The J gene is absent in TCRdb and was assigned here via DNA matching to germline. CDR1 and CDR2 from the germline V gene are GEAIGNYY and EKD. This CDR3 has 19 residues. The DNA of the CDR3 is TGTGCCCGTGACACCGGGGGTACTGGGGGATACGCGTTACCCGATAAACTCATCTTT. Translated, it gives CARDTGGTGGYALPDKLIF.

This clone appeared many times. TCRdb shows a much larger clone's protein in place of this DNA's translation, and the two differ at residue 8, likely through a read error; the protein shown is translated from the DNA. This chain uses TRDV2 with TRDJ1, with 7 positions matching TRDD3. Assignment of the J gene here rests on matching the DNA to germline, because TCRdb gives none. CDR1 and CDR2 from the germline V gene are GEAIGNYY and EKD. The CDR3 contains 13 residues. The V gene end was trimmed by 3 bases and the J gene end by 3 bases; junction bases not matched to a gene: 3. CDR3 region: CACDRLGADKLIF. CDR3 nucleotides: TGTGCCTGTGACCGTCTGGGGGCCGATAAACTCATCTTT.

As concerns this clone: A far larger clone is a single base away, which makes a read error likely. This same CDR3 is encoded by further DNA sequences in the sample. CDR3 in amino acids: CALGELRPARPLYTDKLIF. The DNA of the CDR3 is TGTGCTCTTGGGGAACTAAGGCCAGCCCGACCCTTGTACACCGATAAACTCATCTTT. V gene TRDV1 combines with J gene TRDJ1; no firm D call. No J gene is reported in TCRdb; it was inferred here by comparing the DNA with germline. Germline V lookup: CDR1 TSWWSYY, CDR2 QGS. V was pared by 0 bases and J by 0 bases, with 20 bases between. The CDR3 length is 19 residues.

This clone was detected many times. The chain recombines TRDV1 with TRDJ1; 9 bases are a match to TRDD2. Germline V gene data show CDR1 as TSWWSYY and CDR2 as QGS. The CDR3 length is 18 residues. Unmatched junction bases numbered 8, after V lost 0 bases and J lost 0 bases. The CDR3 protein is CALGELPSYEEYTDKLIF. The CDR3 coding sequence is TGTGCTCTTGGGGAACTTCCTTCCTACGAAGAGTACACCGATAAACTCATCTTT.

This clone has a handful of counts. A far bigger clonotype differs at one base, so this is likely a read error. At the DNA level, this CDR3 is encoded by other sequences in the same sample as well. The chain employs TRDV1 and TRDJ1; 8 bases line up with TRDD3. TCRdb gives no J gene; it was assigned here by matching the DNA to germline. CDR1 TSWWSYY and CDR2 QGS come from the germline V gene. CDR3 size: 22 residues. CDR3 sequence (DNA): TGTGCTCTTGGGGAACTAAGACTGACCTTCTGGGGGAAAACTAGCTACACTGATAAACTCATCTTT. Protein: CALGELRLTFWGKTSYTDKLIF.

This clone was detected only a few times. TCRdb's entry gives the protein of a much larger clone, which mismatches this DNA's translation at residue 16, likely from a read error; the protein reported here is translated from the DNA. The chain links TRDV1 to TRDJ1, with D possibly being TRDD2 (5 bases). Looked up from germline, CDR1 is TSWWSYY and CDR2 is QGS. This CDR3 is built from 19 residues. Here the CDR3 reads CALGESGPPVVLQTDRLIF. The DNA of the CDR3 is TGTGCTCTTGGGGAATCGGGGCCCCCGGTCGTCCTTCAAACCGATAGACTCATCTTT.

This clone was counted ten times or more. A read error is likely here: a far larger clone is one base away. The same CDR3 can be traced to other DNA sequences in this sample. V gene TRDV2 was called; the J gene was not; TRDD3 is the table's D call, not checked against the DNA. CDR3 length: 15 amino acids. Germline lookup yields CDR1 GEAIGNYY and CDR2 EKD. CDR3 nucleotide sequence: TGTGCCTGTGACCAAATTTCCCGGGGAACCGATAAACTTATCTTT. It yields the protein CACDQISRGTDKLIF.

A note on this clone: The amino acid sequence in TCRdb belongs to a much larger clone and departs from this DNA's translation at residue 9, likely a sequencing read error; the sequence shown is translated from the DNA. The chain links TRDV1 to TRDJ2, with 12 bases lining up with TRDD3. TCRdb is silent on the J gene; assignment here came from matching the DNA to germline. V lost 3 bases, J lost 0 bases, and 26 bases stayed unmatched. This CDR3 spans 25 amino acids. CDR1 is TSWWSYY, CDR2 QGS, per germline. The CDR3 loop is CALGEAQGGSYVLGDTWALTAQLFF. CDR3 DNA: TGTGCTCTTGGGGAGGCTCAAGGGGGGTCCTACGTACTGGGGGATACTTGGGCTTTGACAGCACAACTCTTCTTT.

Many counts were recorded for this clone. The V and J genes are TRDV1 and TRDJ1; TRDD3 aligns across 8 bases. The CDR3 covers 20 residues. V shed 0 bases and J 4 bases; nucleotides not matched to a gene: 19. Germline V CDR1 and CDR2: TSWWSYY, QGS. CDR3 sequence: CALGELAAYEVGYGNDKLIF. The CDR3 DNA reads TGTGCTCTTGGGGAACTAGCCGCCTACGAGGTGGGATACGGAAACGATAAACTCATCTTT.

Notes on this clone: This DNA's translation and the protein TCRdb lists, from a much larger clone, do not match at residue 4, likely due to a read error; the protein shown is translated from the DNA. The rearrangement joins TRDV1 to TRDJ2; TRDD3 might be the D (6 bases). TCRdb lists no J gene, so it was determined here by aligning the DNA to germline. The V and J ends lost 9 bases and 4 bases respectively, with 18 bases between them. Germline V CDR1 and CDR2: TSWWSYY, QGS. The CDR3 loop spans 15 amino acids. Here the CDR3 reads CALIYEGISTAQLFF. The CDR3 DNA follows: TGTGCTCTGATCTACGAAGGGATATCGACAGCACAACTCTTCTTT.

On this clone itself: A single base is all that separates this from a far larger clone, so a read error is likely. At the DNA level, this CDR3 is encoded by other sequences in the same sample as well. This chain connects TRDV1 to TRDJ1; TRDD3 matches 8 bases. The germline V gene encodes CDR1 TSWWSYY and CDR2 QGS. The CDR3 runs to 19 residues. The CDR3 coding sequence is TGCGCTCTTGGGGAACTATCCTACCAGGGGGATAGCTACACCGATAAACTCATCTTT. It specifies CALGELSYQGDSYTDKLIF.